The TCR beta chain under discussion was sequenced for a study of shared clonotypes between healthy human individuals. This clone showed up just a few times. Its antigen is as yet unknown. Notes on the study in general: Rarefaction revealed incomplete sorted-subset sequencing despite large depth. On the whole, naive subsets had larger estimated richness than memory subsets had.

The V gene lost 8 bases and the J gene lost 4 bases, with 20 bases spanning the gap. Germline V gene sequence: CDR1 MDHEN, CDR2 SYDVKM. The CDR3 is 15 residues long. The assay was carried out at the deep level. The repertoire was sequenced with immunoSEQ multiplex PCR; TCRdb's copy has only in-frame clones and lacks some. The sample shows about 110,000 clones, 68% of them seen only once. The chain couples TRBV28 to TRBJ1-1; D uncertain. The source of this sequence is a woman in her 30s in good health. Specimen: memory CD8+ T cells sorted from blood. Noted subset: CD45RO+ cells pooled with CCR7-negative TemRA cells. The CDR3 sequence: CASQPGPLSGTEAFF. The CDR3 coding sequence is TGTGCCAGCCAACCCGGACCCTTATCGGGCACTGAAGCTTTCTTT.